A single count supports the clone carrying this TCR beta chain. This entry comes from a study of T cell changes during pregnancy in multiple sclerosis. CDR3 length: 14 residues. V was pared by 3 bases and J by 3 bases, with 11 bases between. Germline-derived CDR1 and CDR2 are SEHNR and FQNEAQ (reference sequence). The assay was immunoSEQ multiplex PCR, and TCRdb's table has in-frame clones only and misses some. The repertoire consists of roughly 22,000 clones, with approximately 90% occurring once and the leading ten covering more than 0.5%. The sample here was CD4+ T cells from peripheral blood mononuclear cells, taken after pregnancy. The chain links TRBV7-9 to TRBJ1-1, with no clear D. The receptor was derived from a female donor in good health, enrolled as a control in a pregnancy study. This CDR3 reads CASSFEARDTEAFF. The CDR3 DNA follows: TGTGCCAGCAGCTTCGAGGCGAGGGACACTGAAGCTTTCTTT.